This entry features one T cell receptor beta chain sequence. This specimen comes from a study of blood T cell repertoires in COVID-19. Study overall: The United States, Italy and Spain provided the acute and convalescent COVID-19 samples. The cDNA or gDNA used as material had been derived from T cells, B-cell-depleted T cells, or PBMCs.

In the source study's methods: Amplification with reference gene primers provided the estimates of nucleated cell counts. The method was immunoSEQ multiplex PCR; TCRdb's version includes in-frame clones alone and lacks a portion of them. Clone size and V and J calls were adopted from that table, with D and trimming inferred from the DNA. The sample has about 73,000 clones, 80% to 85% seen once. The V gene's germline CDR1 is LGHDT and CDR2 YNNKEL (reference sequence). The CDR3 covers 14 residues. Trimming left V 6 bases short and J 2 bases short, with 12 bases between. Sequenced: peripheral blood. This receptor was obtained from an elderly man with active or convalescent COVID-19. J is TRBJ2-3 and V is TRBV3-1 (or the pseudogene TRBV3-2), with D possibly matching TRBD2 (6 bases). The CDR3 DNA reads TGTGCCAGCAGGTTCGGCGGGGTCACAGATACGCAGTATTTT. Translating gives CASRFGGVTDTQYF.